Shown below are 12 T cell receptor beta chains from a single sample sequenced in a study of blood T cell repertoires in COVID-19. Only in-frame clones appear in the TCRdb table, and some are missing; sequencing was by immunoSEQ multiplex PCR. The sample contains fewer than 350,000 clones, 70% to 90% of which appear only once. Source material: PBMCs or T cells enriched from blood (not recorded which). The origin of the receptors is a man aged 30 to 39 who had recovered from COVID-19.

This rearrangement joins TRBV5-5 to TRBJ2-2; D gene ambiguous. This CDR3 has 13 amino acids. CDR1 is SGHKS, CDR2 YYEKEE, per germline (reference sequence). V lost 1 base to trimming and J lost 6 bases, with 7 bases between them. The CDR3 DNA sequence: TGTGCCAGCAGCTTGTTGGGCTCCGGGGAGCTGTTTTTT. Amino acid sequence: CASSLLGSGELFF. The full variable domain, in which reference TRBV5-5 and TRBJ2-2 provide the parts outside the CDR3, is DAGVTQSPTHLIKTRGQQVTLRCSPISGHKSVSWYQQVLGQGPQFIFQYYEKEERGRGNFPDRFSARQFPNYSSELNVNALLLGDSALYLCASSLLGSGELFFGEGSRLTVL.

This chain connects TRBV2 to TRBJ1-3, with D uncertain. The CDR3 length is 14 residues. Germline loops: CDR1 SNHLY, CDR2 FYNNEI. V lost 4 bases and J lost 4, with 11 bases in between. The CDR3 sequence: CASSVAVQGNTIYF. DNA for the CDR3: TGTGCCAGCAGTGTGGCAGTCCAAGGAAACACCATATATTTT.

CDR3 in amino acids: CASSSTGTSGGADTQYF. CDR3 sequence (DNA): TGTGCCAGCAGCTCCACCGGGACTAGCGGGGGGGCAGATACGCAGTATTTT. This chain connects TRBV7-3 to TRBJ2-3; 16 positions agree with TRBD2. Unmatched junction bases numbered 5, after V lost 4 bases and J lost 4 bases. CDR3 length: 17 amino acids. Looked up from germline, CDR1 is SGHTA and CDR2 is FQGTGA.

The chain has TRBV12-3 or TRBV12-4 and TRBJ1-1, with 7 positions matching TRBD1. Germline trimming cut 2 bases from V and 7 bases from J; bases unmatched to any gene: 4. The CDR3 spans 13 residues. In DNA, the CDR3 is TGTGCCAGCAGTTTAAAGAGGGACAGTGAAGCTTTCTTT. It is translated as CASSLKRDSEAFF.

CDR3 bases: TGTGCCAGCAGTTTCCCGAGGGAGCCAACGAACACTGAAGCTTTCTTT. It translates to CASSFPREPTNTEAFF. The chain is built from TRBV28 and TRBJ1-1; D is undetermined. The germline V and J ends were trimmed by 3 bases and 1 base, with 15 bases remaining between them. Germline V lookup: CDR1 MDHEN, CDR2 SYDVKM. The CDR3 has 16 amino acids.

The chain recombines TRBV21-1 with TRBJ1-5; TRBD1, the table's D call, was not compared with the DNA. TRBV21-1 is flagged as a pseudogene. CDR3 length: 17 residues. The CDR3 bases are TGTGCCAGCTTGTCCGGGACAGGGGTCGGTAGCAATCAGCCCCAGCATTTT. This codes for CASLSGTGVGSNQPQHF.

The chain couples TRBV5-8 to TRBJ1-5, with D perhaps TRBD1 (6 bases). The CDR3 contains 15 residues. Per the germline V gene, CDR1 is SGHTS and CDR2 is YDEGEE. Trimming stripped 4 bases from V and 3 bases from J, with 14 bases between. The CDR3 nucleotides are TGTGCCAGCAGCAGTCAGGGGTCCACCAATCAGCCCCAGCATTTT. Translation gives CASSSQGSTNQPQHF. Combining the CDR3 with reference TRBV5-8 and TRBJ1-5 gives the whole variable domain EAGVTQSPTHLIKTRGQQATLRCSPISGHTSVYWYQQALGLGLQFLLWYDEGEERNRGNFPPRFSGRQFPNYSSELNVNALELEDSALYLCASSSQGSTNQPQHFGDGTRLSIL.

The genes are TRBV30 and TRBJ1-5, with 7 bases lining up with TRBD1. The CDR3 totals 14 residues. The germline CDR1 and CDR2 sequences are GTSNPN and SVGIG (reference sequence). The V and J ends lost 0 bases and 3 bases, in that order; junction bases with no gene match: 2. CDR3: CAWSVTGVNQPQHF. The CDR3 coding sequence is TGTGCCTGGAGTGTTACAGGGGTCAATCAGCCCCAGCATTTT.

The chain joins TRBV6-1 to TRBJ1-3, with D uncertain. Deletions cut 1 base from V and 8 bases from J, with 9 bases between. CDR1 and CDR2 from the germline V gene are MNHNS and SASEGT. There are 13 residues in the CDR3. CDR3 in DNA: TGTGCCAGCAGTGAAGTACCCCAGGACACCATATATTTT. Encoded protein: CASSEVPQDTIYF.

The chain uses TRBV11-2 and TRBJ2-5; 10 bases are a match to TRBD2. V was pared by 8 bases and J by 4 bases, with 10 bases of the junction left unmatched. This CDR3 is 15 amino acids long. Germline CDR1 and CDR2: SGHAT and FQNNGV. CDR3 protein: CASGASGGLAETQYF. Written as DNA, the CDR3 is TGTGCCAGCGGGGCTAGCGGGGGCCTAGCAGAGACCCAGTACTTC.

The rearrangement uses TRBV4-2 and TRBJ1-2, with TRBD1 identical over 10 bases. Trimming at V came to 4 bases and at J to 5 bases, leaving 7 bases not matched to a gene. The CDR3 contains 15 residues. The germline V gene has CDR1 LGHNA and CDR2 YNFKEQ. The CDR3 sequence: CASSPQKDRGYGYTF. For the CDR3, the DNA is TGTGCCAGCAGCCCTCAAAAGGACAGGGGGTATGGCTACACCTTC.

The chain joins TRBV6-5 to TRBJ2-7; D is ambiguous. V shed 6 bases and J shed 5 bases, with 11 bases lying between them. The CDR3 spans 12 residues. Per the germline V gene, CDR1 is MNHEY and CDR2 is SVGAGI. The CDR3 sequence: CASSRGRNEQYF. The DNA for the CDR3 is TGTGCCAGCAGCCGAGGAAGGAACGAGCAGTACTTC.